The 3 T cell receptor beta chains listed next were all sequenced from one sample in a study of blood T cell repertoires in COVID-19. Here immunoSEQ multiplex PCR was the method, and the copy in TCRdb shows in-frame clones only, minus some. The repertoire holds 30,000 to 40,000 clones, with roughly 85% as singletons. The specimen was peripheral blood. These receptors were collected from a woman aged 60 to 75 with active COVID-19.

V and J are TRBV13 and TRBJ1-1, with 7 bases that match TRBD1. The CDR3 spans 16 residues. The germline gives CDR1 PRHDT, CDR2 FYEKMQ (reference sequence). Trimming at V came to 3 bases and at J to 2 bases, leaving 9 bases not matched to a gene. The CDR3 DNA sequence: TGTGCCAGCAGCTTGGGACAGTTAAAACCTAACACTGAAGCTTTCTTT. It codes for CASSLGQLKPNTEAFF.

This clone was recorded once. This chain uses TRBV7-2 with TRBJ2-7, with D possibly matching TRBD1 (6 bases). Germline V CDR1 and CDR2: SGHTA, FQGNSA. This CDR3 has 15 residues. V lost 1 base, J lost 2 bases, and 12 bases lay in between. The DNA of the CDR3 is TGTGCCAGCAGCTTAGGGGGGCAGAGCCCCTACGAGCAGTACTTC. Its protein is CASSLGGQSPYEQYF.

The chain is built from TRBV28 and TRBJ2-5; weak D call: TRBD2 (6 bases). The germline V gene encodes CDR1 MDHEN and CDR2 SYDVKM. The CDR3 totals 13 residues. Between the trimmed V and J ends, which lost 3 bases and 5 bases, there was a span of 10 bases. In nucleotides, the CDR3 is TGTGCCAGCAGTTTTGCGGGGCAGGAGACCCAGTACTTC. Translation gives CASSFAGQETQYF.